The clone carrying this T cell receptor (beta chain) was found once. This sample is part of a study of blood T cell repertoires in COVID-19. Study overall: The origin of the acute and convalescent COVID-19 samples was the United States, Italy and Spain. The analysed material was cDNA or gDNA that came from T cells, B-cell-depleted T cells, or PBMCs.

In the source study's methods: Scientists estimated how many nucleated cells there were by amplifying reference gene primers. TCRdb keeps only in-frame clones here, not all; method: immunoSEQ multiplex PCR. From that table come the V and J calls and clone size; the DNA was used to work out D and trimming. The profile shows 200,000 to 300,000 clones, 60% to 75% of them singletons. With 1 base clipped from V and 7 bases from J, the junction kept 6 bases outside the gene matches. The CDR3 is 16 residues long. From germline, CDR1 is MGHDK and CDR2 SYGVNS. The TCR comes from an elderly woman with acute or convalescent COVID-19. V gene TRBV25-1 combines with J gene TRBJ2-1, with 11 bases aligning to TRBD2. The sequenced sample consisted of peripheral blood. This chain's CDR3 is CASSELASGRWNEQFF. In nucleotides, the CDR3 is TGTGCCAGCAGTGAATTGGCTAGCGGGAGGTGGAATGAGCAGTTCTTC.